These 19 T cell receptor beta chains were all obtained from the same sample, sequenced in a study of blood T cell repertoires in COVID-19 (TCRdb year 2020). The library was made by the immunoSEQ multiplex PCR assay. TCRdb's version of the immuneACCESS table is confined to in-frame rearrangements and falls short of the full clone set. An unresolved V gene accounts for under half of the shortfall where checked; the remainder is of unknown origin. The sample table lists roughly 240,000 clones, around 78% of them with a count of one. Clones ranked in the top ten supply 4.6% of the sample. Sequencing was carried out using peripheral blood. The receptors originated from a man in his 60s who had recovered from COVID-19.

CDR3 residues: CASSLVAGKETQYF. The DNA of the CDR3 is TGTGCCAGCAGCTTAGTTGCAGGGAAAGAGACCCAGTACTTC. V usage is TRBV7-2 and J usage is TRBJ2-5; D perhaps matches TRBD1 (5 bases). This CDR3 contains 14 residues. Deletions cut 1 base from V and 3 bases from J, with 9 bases between. The V gene's germline CDR1 is SGHTA and CDR2 FQGNSA.

J is TRBJ2-7 and V is TRBV5-5; D is possibly TRBD1 (6 bases). This CDR3 spans 13 amino acids. Germline V lookup: CDR1 SGHKS, CDR2 YYEKEE (reference sequence). V was clipped by 1 base and J by 2 bases, with 7 bases between them. The CDR3 loop is CASSLTGTYEQYF. DNA of the CDR3: TGTGCCAGCAGCTTGACAGGGACCTACGAGCAGTACTTC.

This chain connects TRBV18 to TRBJ2-3, with 12 bases identical to TRBD2. The CDR3 contains 15 residues. Per the germline V gene, CDR1 is KGHSH and CDR2 is LQKENI. V lost 6 bases to trimming and J lost 0 bases; unmatched junction nucleotides: 1. CDR3 DNA sequence: TGTGCCAGCTCCCTAGCGGGAGGGAGCACAGATACGCAGTATTTT. Its protein is CASSLAGGSTDTQYF.

There are a few counts of this clone. The rearrangement uses TRBV6-5 and TRBJ2-5; 8 positions agree with TRBD2. The germline CDR1 and CDR2 sequences are MNHEY and SVGAGI. The CDR3 has 14 amino acids. The V segment lost 6 bases and the J segment 6 bases; nucleotides outside the gene matches: 9. CDR3 amino acids: CASRGLGMGKTQYF. CDR3 coding DNA: TGTGCCAGCAGGGGACTAGGCATGGGGAAGACCCAGTACTTC.

This clone appeared once. This chain links TRBV11-3 with TRBJ2-6; tentatively, D is TRBD1 (6 bases). The ends were cut back, 5 bases at V and 2 bases at J, with 13 bases in the middle. Germline V gives CDR1 SGHNT, CDR2 YENEEA. The CDR3 is made up of 16 amino acids. The CDR3 protein is CASSQTKGAGANVLTF. DNA of the CDR3: TGTGCCAGCAGCCAAACGAAGGGGGCTGGGGCCAACGTCCTGACTTTC.

V usage is TRBV29-1 and J usage is TRBJ1-5; perhaps TRBD1 as D (5 bases). Deletions cut 6 bases from V and 5 bases from J, with 14 bases between. Germline CDR1 and CDR2: SQVTM and ANQGSEA. The CDR3 length is 13 residues. The CDR3 loop is CSVAPGSDQPQHF. CDR3 coding DNA: TGCAGCGTGGCCCCAGGGTCCGATCAGCCCCAGCATTTT. The variable domain in full, with the rest retrieved from reference TRBV29-1 and TRBJ1-5, is SAVISQKPSRDICQRGTSLTIQCQVDSQVTMMFWYRQQPGQSLTLIATANQGSEATYESGFVIDKFPISRPNLTFSTLTVSNMSPEDSSIYLCSVAPGSDQPQHFGDGTRLSIL.

This clone was seen just once. The V gene is TRBV7-9, the J gene TRBJ2-5; D is possibly TRBD1 (6 bases). Trimming removed 4 bases at V and 2 bases at J, with 23 bases between. There are 18 residues in the CDR3. Germline CDR1 reads SEHNR; CDR2 reads FQNEAQ (reference sequence). This CDR3 is CASSSFKQGPVRQETQYF. The CDR3 nucleotides are TGTGCCAGCAGCTCTTTCAAACAGGGCCCCGTAAGACAAGAGACCCAGTACTTC.

The chain joins TRBV5-1 to TRBJ2-1; 9 bases align to TRBD1. The germline gives CDR1 SGHRS, CDR2 YFSETQ. Trimming at V came to 0 bases and at J to 0 bases, leaving 10 bases not matched to a gene. The CDR3 length is 19 residues. CDR3 coding DNA: TGCGCCAGCAGCTTGGCGAGACAGGGGGGCTCTAGCTCCTACAATGAGCAGTTCTTC. It is translated as CASSLARQGGSSSYNEQFF.

This clone was counted only a few times. The chain couples TRBV9 to TRBJ1-3; perhaps TRBD1 as D (5 bases). With 2 bases removed from V and 0 bases from J, the gap between germline ends came to 12 bases. The CDR3 runs to 16 residues. The germline V gene encodes CDR1 SGDLS and CDR2 YYNGEE. The CDR3 reads CASSVTGLYSGNTIYF. CDR3 bases: TGTGCCAGCAGCGTTACAGGTCTTTACTCTGGAAACACCATATATTTT.

The chain combines TRBV5-1 with TRBJ2-1; TRBD2 matches at 11 bases. Per germline, CDR1 SGHRS and CDR2 YFSETQ. CDR3 size: 16 residues. The junction had 7 bases not matched to a gene; V was cut back by 3 bases and J by 5 bases. CDR3: CASSWLAGGDNNEQFF. CDR3 bases: TGCGCCAGCAGCTGGCTAGCGGGGGGCGATAACAATGAGCAGTTCTTC.

The genes are TRBV30 and TRBJ1-2; weak D call: TRBD1 (6 bases). Looked up from germline, CDR1 is GTSNPN and CDR2 is SVGIG (reference sequence). The CDR3 extends over 16 amino acids. Trimming took off 0 bases at V and 5 bases at J, with 19 bases between the two ends. CDR3 loop: CAWSVIGAQGSYGYTF. Here the CDR3 DNA reads TGTGCCTGGAGTGTCATCGGGGCGCAGGGGTCTTATGGCTACACCTTC. Using reference TRBV30 and TRBJ1-2 for the parts outside the CDR3, the full variable domain is SQTIHQWPATLVQPVGSPLSLECTVEGTSNPNLYWYRQAAGRGLQLLFYSVGIGQISSEVPQNLSASRPQDRQFILSSKKLLLSDSGFYLCAWSVIGAQGSYGYTFGSGTRLTVV.

The chain carries TRBV6-5 and TRBJ1-5; 7 bases map to TRBD1. Trimming cost V 7 bases and J 1 base; bases outside gene matches: 4. The CDR3 contains 14 residues. CDR1 and CDR2 from the germline V gene are MNHEY and SVGAGI. CDR3 residues: CASNPQGSNQPQHF. In nucleotides, the CDR3 is TGTGCCAGCAATCCACAGGGGAGCAATCAGCCCCAGCATTTT.

The J gene is TRBJ1-4, the V gene TRBV5-6, with D unresolved. The CDR3 covers 15 residues. The germline V gene encodes CDR1 SGHDT and CDR2 YYEEEE. V lost 0 bases and J 3 bases, leaving 9 bases between the germline ends. CDR3 region: CASSLGLRANEKLFF. CDR3 DNA: TGTGCCAGCAGCTTGGGGCTCCGGGCTAATGAAAAACTGTTTTTT.

This chain joins TRBV27 and TRBJ1-6; 12 bases fit TRBD1. The V and J ends lost 4 bases and 7 bases, in that order; junction bases with no gene match: 2. In germline, CDR1 is MNHEY, CDR2 SMNVEV (reference sequence). This CDR3 region has 15 residues. The CDR3 DNA reads TGTGCCAGCAGTTGGGACAGGGGGCGGAATTCACCCCTCCACTTT. It encodes CASSWDRGRNSPLHF.

This clone has only one observation. V usage is TRBV2 and J usage is TRBJ2-7, with a possible D match to TRBD1 (6 bases). V was shortened by 6 bases and J by 3 bases, with 21 bases between the two germline ends. Germline V gene data show CDR1 as SNHLY and CDR2 as FYNNEI. CDR3 size: 16 residues. The CDR3 coding sequence is TGTGCCAGCAGAGAGGACAGAGGGGTAGGAAGCTACGAGCAGTACTTC. Its protein is CASREDRGVGSYEQYF. The whole variable domain, filled in from reference TRBV2 and TRBJ2-7, reads EPEVTQTPSHQVTQMGQEVILRCVPISNHLYFYWYRQILGQKVEFLVSFYNNEISEKSEIFDDQFSVERPDGSNFTLKIRSTKLEDSAMYFCASREDRGVGSYEQYFGPGTRLTVT.

The V and J genes are TRBV4-1 and TRBJ2-3, with 10 bases fitting TRBD2. The V gene end was trimmed by 1 base and the J gene end by 5 bases; junction bases not matched to a gene: 15. CDR1 and CDR2 (germline): MGHRA, YSYEKL. This CDR3 is 19 amino acids long. The DNA of the CDR3 is TGCGCCAGCAGCCAAGTTAGTTTTCCAGCGGGGGGGCCTCAAGATACGCAGTATTTT. Translating gives CASSQVSFPAGGPQDTQYF.

V usage is TRBV7-8 and J usage is TRBJ2-3, with TRBD2 matching 11 bases. Germline-derived CDR1 and CDR2 are SGHVS and FQNEAQ. There are 17 residues in the CDR3. V dropped 4 bases and J dropped 3; count of bases not matched to a gene: 9. CDR3 protein: CASSYLVTSGDTDTQYF. DNA of the CDR3: TGTGCCAGCAGCTACCTGGTGACTAGCGGGGATACAGATACGCAGTATTTT.

This chain uses TRBV5-1 with TRBJ2-4, with D possibly TRBD1 on 7 matching bases. V was shortened by 4 bases and J by 12 bases, with 23 bases between the two germline ends. The CDR3 consists of 15 residues. Germline values: CDR1 SGHRS, CDR2 YFSETQ. The CDR3 coding sequence is TGCGCCAGCAGCCCACGGGGGAGCGGCCAGGGGGATCAGTACTTC. Its protein product is CASSPRGSGQGDQYF.

The chain employs TRBV27 and TRBJ2-7, with 10 nucleotides matching TRBD1. From germline, CDR1 is MNHEY and CDR2 SMNVEV (reference sequence). This CDR3 is 16 amino acids long. After removal of 5 bases from V and 4 bases from J, the junction contained 11 bases not matched to a gene. CDR3 amino acids: CASSPVTGTGVYEQYF. The CDR3 DNA reads TGTGCCAGCAGTCCCGTAACCGGGACAGGGGTGTACGAGCAGTACTTC.